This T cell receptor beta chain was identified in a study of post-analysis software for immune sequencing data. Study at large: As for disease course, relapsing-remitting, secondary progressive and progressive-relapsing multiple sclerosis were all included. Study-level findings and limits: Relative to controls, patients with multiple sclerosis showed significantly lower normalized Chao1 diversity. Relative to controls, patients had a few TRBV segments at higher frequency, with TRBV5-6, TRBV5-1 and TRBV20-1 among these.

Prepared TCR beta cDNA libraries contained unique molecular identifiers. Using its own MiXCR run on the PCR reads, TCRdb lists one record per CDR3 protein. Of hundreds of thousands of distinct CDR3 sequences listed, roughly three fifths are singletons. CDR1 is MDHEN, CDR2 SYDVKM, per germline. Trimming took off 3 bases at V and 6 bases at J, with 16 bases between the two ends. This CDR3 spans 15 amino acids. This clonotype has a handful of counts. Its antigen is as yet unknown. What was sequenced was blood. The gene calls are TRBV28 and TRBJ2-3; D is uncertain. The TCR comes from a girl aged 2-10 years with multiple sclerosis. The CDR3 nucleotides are TGTGCCAGCAGTTTGCAATATAGGGAATTGGATACGCAGTATTTT. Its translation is CASSLQYRELDTQYF. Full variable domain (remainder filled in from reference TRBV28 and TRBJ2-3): DVKVTQSSRYLVKRTGEKVFLECVQDMDHENMFWYRQDPGLGLRLIYFSYDVKMKEKGDIPEGYSVSREKKERFSLILESASTNQTSMYLCASSLQYRELDTQYFGPGTRLTVL.